The 15 T cell receptor beta chains reported below all come from one sample, sequenced in a study of blood T cells in healthy people across ages (dated by TCRdb to about 2015). Libraries came from 5' RACE. TCRdb records Illumina HiSeq 2500 as the sequencer. A second PCR of roughly 6 to 12 cycles was run with a J-beta primer mix and a sample-barcoded 5' primer. Using fastp at Q25 and MiXCR, TCRdb reprocessed the public reads and kept productive beta chains. Identical CDR3 protein sequences are pooled into one entry, listed with their most common genes and DNA. The sample table shows 1.5 million to 2 million distinct CDR3 sequences, and 28% are seen once. The ten most abundant clones make up roughly 8% of the sample. Sequencing was performed on blood. The receptor set was obtained from a woman aged 25-40 years in good health.

In regard to this clonotype: Its ends do not fully match the called genes, so a read error is possible. This rearrangement joins TRBV20-1 to TRBJ1-1; TRBD1 matches 12 bases. This CDR3 is 14 amino acids long. Germline V gene data show CDR1 as DFQATT and CDR2 as SNEGSKA (reference sequence). The CDR3 DNA sequence: TGCAGTGCTAGAGTGGGACAGGGGGCCACTAAAGCTTTCTTT. It encodes CSARVGQGATKAFF.

This clonotype was detected a few times. The V and J genes are TRBV20-1 and TRBJ2-1, with D tentatively TRBD1 (5 bases). Trimming cost V 1 base and J 7 bases, with 17 bases left between them. This CDR3 is 15 amino acids long. The germline V gene has CDR1 DFQATT and CDR2 SNEGSKA (reference sequence). The CDR3 is CSARATDRPVNEQFF. Here the CDR3 DNA reads TGCAGTGCTAGAGCAACTGACAGACCAGTAAATGAGCAGTTCTTC.

This clonotype was observed many times. The V gene is TRBV5-1, the J gene TRBJ2-3; D not resolved. Germline V gene lookup returns CDR1 SGHRS and CDR2 YFSETQ. Trimming left V 2 bases short and J 3 bases short, with 10 bases between. The CDR3 runs to 14 residues. CDR3 protein: CASSFRTATDTQYF. CDR3 nucleotides: TGCGCCAGCAGCTTCCGGACGGCAACAGATACGCAGTATTTT.

This clonotype was observed a handful of times. The rearrangement links TRBV20-1 to TRBJ2-1; 12 bases line up with TRBD2. The J segment lost 2 bases and the V segment lost 0 bases, leaving 5 bases of the junction unmatched. This CDR3 is built from 17 residues. CDR1 and CDR2 from the germline V gene are DFQATT and SNEGSKA (reference sequence). The CDR3 sequence: CSARDSSGRATYNEQFF. The CDR3 DNA reads as TGCAGTGCTAGAGATTCTAGCGGGAGGGCCACCTACAATGAGCAGTTCTTC.

The CDR3 loop reads CASSQGVRGADTQYF. In DNA form, the CDR3 reads TGCGCCAGCAGCCAAGGGGTGAGGGGCGCAGATACGCAGTATTTT. The chain combines TRBV4-1 with TRBJ2-3; D may be TRBD1 or TRBD2 (5 bases each). V gave up 1 base and J gave up 4 bases, with 12 bases separating them. Germline V gene sequence: CDR1 MGHRA, CDR2 YSYEKL. There are 15 residues in the CDR3.

For this clonotype: A much larger clone lies a single base off, so this may be a read error. The V call is TRBV11-2, the J call TRBJ2-4; D may be TRBD1 or TRBD2 (6 bases each). The V gene lost 1 base and the J gene lost 3 bases, with 13 bases spanning the gap. In germline, CDR1 is SGHAT, CDR2 FQNNGV. This CDR3 has 16 amino acids. The CDR3 spells CASSLVRGRVKNIQYF. The CDR3 DNA reads as TGTGCCAGCAGCTTAGTTCGGGGGCGTGTCAAAAACATTCAGTACTTC.

This clonotype has a single count. V usage is TRBV25-1 and J usage is TRBJ1-3; D is unclear. Germline loops: CDR1 MGHDK, CDR2 SYGVNS. V shed 3 bases and J shed 0 bases, with 15 bases lying between them. There are 17 residues in the CDR3. The CDR3 protein is CASSEPLGSSSGNTIYF. Here the CDR3 DNA reads TGTGCCAGCAGTGAGCCGTTGGGCAGTAGCTCTGGAAACACCATATATTTT.

This chain connects TRBV6-5 to TRBJ1-2; no clear D. The CDR3 extends over 14 amino acids. CDR1 MNHEY and CDR2 SVGAGI come from the germline V gene. Trimming stripped 5 bases from V and 8 bases from J, with 18 bases between. The CDR3 nucleotides are TGTGCCAGCAGTCCCGTTCTAAGGTCTGGCGGCTACACCTTC. Protein sequence: CASSPVLRSGGYTF.

The table lists this clonotype with many counts. The chain recombines TRBV29-1 with TRBJ2-7; D might be TRBD2 (5 bases). The V and J ends lost 3 bases and 5 bases respectively, with 14 bases between them. The CDR3 extends over 13 amino acids. Per germline, CDR1 SQVTM and CDR2 ANQGSEA. The CDR3 bases are TGCAGCGTTGAGATGCAGATGGGAGACGAGCAGTACTTC. Translating gives CSVEMQMGDEQYF.

Remarks on this clonotype: Possible read error: a much larger clone is one base away. This CDR3 is missing its conserved last phenylalanine or tryptophan, likely due to a read error. The V call is TRBV28, the J call TRBJ1-5; tentative D call: TRBD1 (5 bases). Germline CDR1 MDHEN, CDR2 SYDVKM. V lost 6 bases, J lost 2 bases, and 14 bases lay in between. The CDR3 sequence is 15 residues long. CDR3 bases: TGTGCCAGCAGCTGGGGGGTTACTGGCAATCAGCCCCAGCATGTT. Its protein product is CASSWGVTGNQPQHV.

The chain is built from TRBV5-1 and TRBJ2-3; D ambiguous. The germline V and J ends were trimmed by 5 bases and 3 bases, with 16 bases remaining between them. The CDR3 length is 15 residues. Germline V gene sequence: CDR1 SGHRS, CDR2 YFSETQ. The CDR3 DNA reads TGCGCCAGCAGTTTTTCGGAGTTGGTGACAGATACGCAGTATTTT. Translation gives CASSFSELVTDTQYF.

A word on this clonotype: A much larger clone is a single base away; this may be a read error. The chain joins TRBV5-1 to TRBJ2-7; 10 nucleotides agree with TRBD1. This CDR3 is 15 amino acids long. In germline, CDR1 is SGHRS, CDR2 YFSETQ. The DNA for the CDR3 is TGCGCCGGCAGCTTAGCCGGGACAGGGGTCTACGAGCAGTACTTC. Amino acid sequence: CAGSLAGTGVYEQYF. The entire variable domain, with the rest obtained from reference TRBV5-1 and TRBJ2-7, is as follows: KAGVTQTPRYLIKTRGQQVTLSCSPISGHRSVSWYQQTPGQGLQFLFEYFSETQRNKGNFPGRFSGRQFSNSRSEMNVSTLELGDSALYLCAGSLAGTGVYEQYFGPGTRLTVT.

The chain employs TRBV10-3 and TRBJ1-1; TRBD1 matches 7 bases. The junction had 7 bases not matched to a gene; V was cut back by 5 bases and J by 1 base. Per germline, CDR1 ENHRY and CDR2 SYGVKD. The CDR3 totals 15 residues. CDR3 nucleotides: TGTGCCATCAGTAGACAGGGAGGAGGGAACACTGAAGCTTTCTTT. It encodes CAISRQGGGNTEAFF.

Only a few counts were recorded for this clonotype. The J gene is TRBJ2-1, the V gene TRBV12-3 or TRBV12-4; D is undetermined. The V end lost 6 bases, the J end lost 8 bases, and 11 bases lay between the germline ends. This CDR3 region has 12 residues. CDR3 nucleotides: TGTGCCAGCAGCCGACCGGGCGATGAGCAGTTCTTC. It translates to CASSRPGDEQFF.

CDR3 nucleotides: TGTGCCAGCAGTCGTGGGCGGGAGAGGGGTGGCGAGCAGTACTTC. It specifies CASSRGRERGGEQYF. This chain connects TRBV12-3 or TRBV12-4 to TRBJ2-7; 7 bases fit TRBD2. The CDR3 totals 15 residues. The ends lost 5 bases at V and 6 bases at J; junction bases unmatched: 13.